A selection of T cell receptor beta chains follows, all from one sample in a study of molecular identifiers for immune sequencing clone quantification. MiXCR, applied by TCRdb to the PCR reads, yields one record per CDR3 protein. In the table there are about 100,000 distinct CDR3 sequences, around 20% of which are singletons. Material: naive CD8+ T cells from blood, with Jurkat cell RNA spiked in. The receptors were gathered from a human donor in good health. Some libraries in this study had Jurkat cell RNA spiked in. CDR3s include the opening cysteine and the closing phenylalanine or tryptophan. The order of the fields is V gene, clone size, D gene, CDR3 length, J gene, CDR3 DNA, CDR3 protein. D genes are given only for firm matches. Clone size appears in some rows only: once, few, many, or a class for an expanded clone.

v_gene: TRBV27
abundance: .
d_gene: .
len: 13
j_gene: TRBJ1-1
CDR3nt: TGTGCCAGCAGTCCATCGGGGGGGAGAGAAGCTTTCTTT
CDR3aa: CASSPSGGREAFF

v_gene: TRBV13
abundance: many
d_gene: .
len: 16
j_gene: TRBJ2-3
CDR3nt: TGTGCCAGCAGCTGGGGGGAGGGGGCTGGTAAAGATACGCAGTATTTT
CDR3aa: CASSWGEGAGKDTQYF

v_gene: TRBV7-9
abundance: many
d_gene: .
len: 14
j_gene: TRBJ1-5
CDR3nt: TGTGCCAGCAGCTCTGGGGCGAGCAATCAGCCCCAGCATTTT
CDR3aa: CASSSGASNQPQHF

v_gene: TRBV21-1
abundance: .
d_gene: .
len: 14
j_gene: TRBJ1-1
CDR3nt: TGTGCCACCGGACAGGGGGCCGTGGAAACTGAAGCTTTCTTT
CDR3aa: CATGQGAVETEAFF

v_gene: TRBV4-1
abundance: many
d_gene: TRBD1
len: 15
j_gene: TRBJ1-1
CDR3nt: TGCGCCAGCAGCCAGGACGACAGGGAAGGGACTGAAGCTTTCTTT
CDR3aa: CASSQDDREGTEAFF

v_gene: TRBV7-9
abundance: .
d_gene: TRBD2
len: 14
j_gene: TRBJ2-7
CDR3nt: TGTGCCAGCAGCTTCGAGGGAGGGTCCTACGGGCAGTACTTC
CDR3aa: CASSFEGGSYGQYF

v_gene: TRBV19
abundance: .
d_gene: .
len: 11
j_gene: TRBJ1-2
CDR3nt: TGTGCCAGTAGTATCGGCCATGGCCACACCTTC
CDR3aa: CASSIGHGHTF

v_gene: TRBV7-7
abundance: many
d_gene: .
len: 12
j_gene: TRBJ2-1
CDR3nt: TGTGCTAGCAGCCCCGCCCCCGGAGAGCAGTTCTTC
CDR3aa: CASSPAPGEQFF

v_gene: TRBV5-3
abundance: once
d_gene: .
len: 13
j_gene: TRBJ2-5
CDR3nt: TGTACCAGCAGCTTGGACTACCAAGAGACCCAGTACTTC
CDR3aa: CTSSLDYQETQYF

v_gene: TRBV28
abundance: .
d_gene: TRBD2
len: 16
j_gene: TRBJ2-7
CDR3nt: TGTGCCAGCAGTTTTTTGACTAGCGGTACCTCCTACGAGCAGTACTTC
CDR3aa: CASSFLTSGTSYEQYF

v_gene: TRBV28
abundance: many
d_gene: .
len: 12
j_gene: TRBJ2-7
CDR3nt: TGTGCCAGCAGTGCTGAATTCTACGAGCAGTACTTC
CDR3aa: CASSAEFYEQYF

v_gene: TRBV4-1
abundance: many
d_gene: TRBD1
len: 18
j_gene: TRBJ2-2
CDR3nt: TGCGCCAGCAGCCAAGAGAGTAGGACAGGGTTTCTCGCCGGGGAGCTGTTTTTT
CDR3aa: CASSQESRTGFLAGELFF

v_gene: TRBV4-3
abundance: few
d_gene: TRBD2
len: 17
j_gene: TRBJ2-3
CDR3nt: TGCGCCAGCAGCCCCGGAATAGCGGGAGGGCCGGAAGATACGCAGTATTTT
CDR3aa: CASSPGIAGGPEDTQYF

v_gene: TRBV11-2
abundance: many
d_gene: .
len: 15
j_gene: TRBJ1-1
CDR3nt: TGTGCCAGCAGCTCAAAGGGACATCTGAACACTGAAGCTTTCTTT
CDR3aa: CASSSKGHLNTEAFF

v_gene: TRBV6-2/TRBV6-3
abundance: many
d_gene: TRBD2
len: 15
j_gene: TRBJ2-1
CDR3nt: TGTGCCAGCAGTTACCGACTAGCGAAGTACAATGAGCAGTTCTTC
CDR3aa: CASSYRLAKYNEQFF

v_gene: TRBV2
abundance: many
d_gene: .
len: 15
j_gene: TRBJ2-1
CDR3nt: TGTGCCAGCAGTGACAGGCCCCTCCCGTACAATGAGCAGTTCTTC
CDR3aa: CASSDRPLPYNEQFF

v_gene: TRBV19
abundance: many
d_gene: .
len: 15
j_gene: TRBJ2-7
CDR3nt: TGTGCCAGTAGTATAGGGGCAGGGCCCTCCTACGAGCAGTACTTC
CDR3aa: CASSIGAGPSYEQYF

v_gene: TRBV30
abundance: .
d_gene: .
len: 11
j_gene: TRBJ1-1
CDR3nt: TGTGCCTGGGAAAGGCAGATTGAAGCTTTCTTT
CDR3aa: CAWERQIEAFF

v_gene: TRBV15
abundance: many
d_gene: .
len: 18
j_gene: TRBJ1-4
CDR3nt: TGTGCCACCAGCGCTTATTCTACAAACGAGGGGCCTAATGAAAAACTGTTTTTT
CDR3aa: CATSAYSTNEGPNEKLFF

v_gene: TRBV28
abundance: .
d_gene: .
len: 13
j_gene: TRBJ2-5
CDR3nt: TGTGCCAGCAACATCGCGGAACAAGAGACCCAGTGCTTC
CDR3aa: CASNIAEQETQCF

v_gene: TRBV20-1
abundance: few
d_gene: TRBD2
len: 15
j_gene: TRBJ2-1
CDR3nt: TGCAGTGCTAGAGATGGGCCTAGCGGGAGGGTTTTTCAGTTCTTC
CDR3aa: CSARDGPSGRVFQFF